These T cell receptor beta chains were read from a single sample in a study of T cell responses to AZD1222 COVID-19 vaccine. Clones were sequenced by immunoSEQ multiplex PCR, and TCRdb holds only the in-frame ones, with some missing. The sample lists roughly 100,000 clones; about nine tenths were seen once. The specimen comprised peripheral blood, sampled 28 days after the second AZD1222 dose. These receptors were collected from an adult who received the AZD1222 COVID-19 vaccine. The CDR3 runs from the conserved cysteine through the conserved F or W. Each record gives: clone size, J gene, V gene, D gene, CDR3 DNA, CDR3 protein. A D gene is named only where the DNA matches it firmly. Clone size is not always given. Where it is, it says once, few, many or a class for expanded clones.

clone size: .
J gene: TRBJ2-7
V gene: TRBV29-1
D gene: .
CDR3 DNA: TGCAGCGTTGGTTACAACCCCGACGAGCAGTACTTC
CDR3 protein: CSVGYNPDEQYF

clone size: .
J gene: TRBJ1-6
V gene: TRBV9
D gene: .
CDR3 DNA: TGTGCCAGCAGCCCCCGGACACCGGGGGGACATTCACCCCTCCACTTT
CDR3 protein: CASSPRTPGGHSPLHF

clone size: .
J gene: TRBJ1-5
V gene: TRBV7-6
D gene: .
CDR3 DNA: TGTGCCAGCAGCTTAGCCTGGGGGCGCGGGGGTCAGCCCCAGCATTTT
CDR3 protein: CASSLAWGRGGQPQHF

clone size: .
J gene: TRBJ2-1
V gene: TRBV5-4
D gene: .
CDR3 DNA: TGTGCCAGCAGCTTGGCGGGAACCCTCTACAATGAGCAGTTCTTC
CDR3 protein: CASSLAGTLYNEQFF

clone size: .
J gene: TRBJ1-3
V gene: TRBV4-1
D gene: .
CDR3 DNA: TGCGCCAGCAGCAGAGATCGGACCATATATTTT
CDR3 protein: CASSRDRTIYF

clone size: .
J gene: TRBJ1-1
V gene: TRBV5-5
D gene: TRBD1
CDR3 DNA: TGTGCCAGCAGCTTGGTGACAGGGGCGCGGGGCACTGAAGCTTTCTTT
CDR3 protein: CASSLVTGARGTEAFF

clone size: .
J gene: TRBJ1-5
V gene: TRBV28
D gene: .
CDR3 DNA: TGTGCCAGCAGTTTCTTAATGGGCGACAGCCAGCATTTT
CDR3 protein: CASSFLMGDSQHF

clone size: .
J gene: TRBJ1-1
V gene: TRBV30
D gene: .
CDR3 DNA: TGTGCCTGGAGTGTCGGACCGAACACTGAAGCTTTCTTT
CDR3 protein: CAWSVGPNTEAFF

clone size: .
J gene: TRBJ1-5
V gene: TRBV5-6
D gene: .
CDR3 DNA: TGTGCCAGCAGCATTGGGACGGATCAGCCCCAGCATTTT
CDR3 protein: CASSIGTDQPQHF

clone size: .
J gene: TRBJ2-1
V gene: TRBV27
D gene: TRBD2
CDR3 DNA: TGTGCCAGCAGTTTATTCCGCCTACCTACTAGCGGAACTTCCTACAATGAGCAGTTCTTC
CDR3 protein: CASSLFRLPTSGTSYNEQFF

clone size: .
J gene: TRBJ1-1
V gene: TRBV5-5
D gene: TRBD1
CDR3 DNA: TGTGCCAGCAGCTTTTTGGGACAGGGGGCGTCTGAAGCTTTCTTT
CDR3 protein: CASSFLGQGASEAFF

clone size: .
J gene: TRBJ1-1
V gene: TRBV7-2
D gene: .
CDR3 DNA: TGTGCCAGCAGCTTAGGCGCGTGGGGGAACACTGAAGCTTTCTTT
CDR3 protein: CASSLGAWGNTEAFF

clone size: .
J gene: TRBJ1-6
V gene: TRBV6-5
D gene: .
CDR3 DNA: TGTGCCAGCAGTAAAACAGGGTTAAGTTCACCCCTCCACTTT
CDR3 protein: CASSKTGLSSPLHF

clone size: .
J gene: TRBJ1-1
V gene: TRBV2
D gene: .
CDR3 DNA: TGTGCCAGCAGGGCCGATGAAGCTTTCTTT
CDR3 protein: CASRADEAFF

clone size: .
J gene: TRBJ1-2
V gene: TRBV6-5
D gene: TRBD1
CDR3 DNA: TGTGCCAGCCGGACAGGGGGCGGCTATGGCTACACCTTC
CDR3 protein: CASRTGGGYGYTF

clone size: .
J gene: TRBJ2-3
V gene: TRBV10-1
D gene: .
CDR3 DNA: TGCGCCAGCAGTGAAACTGGTGGTCGGGGCACAGATACGCAGTATTTT
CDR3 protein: CASSETGGRGTDTQYF

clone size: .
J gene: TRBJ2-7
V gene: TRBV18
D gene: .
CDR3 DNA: TGTGCCAGCTCACCCCGGTCGGCGGCCTCCTACGAGCAGTACTTC
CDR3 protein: CASSPRSAASYEQYF

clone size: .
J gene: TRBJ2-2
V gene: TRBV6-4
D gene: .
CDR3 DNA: TGTGCCAGCAGTGATACGAGCGGGGAGCTGTTTTTT
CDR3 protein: CASSDTSGELFF

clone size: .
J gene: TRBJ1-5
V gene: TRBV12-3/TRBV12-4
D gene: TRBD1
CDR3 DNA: TGTGCCAGCAGCCTGGACAGGGATCAGCCCCAGCATTTT
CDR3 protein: CASSLDRDQPQHF

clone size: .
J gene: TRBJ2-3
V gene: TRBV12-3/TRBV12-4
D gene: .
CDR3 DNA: TGTGCCAGCAGTTATATAGGGGATACGCAGTATTTT
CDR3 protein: CASSYIGDTQYF

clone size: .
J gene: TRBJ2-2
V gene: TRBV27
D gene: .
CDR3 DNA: TGTGCCAGCAGTTTATCATCCTCGGCCGGGGAGCTGTTTTTT
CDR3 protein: CASSLSSSAGELFF

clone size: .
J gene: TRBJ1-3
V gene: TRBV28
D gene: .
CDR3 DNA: TGTGCCAGCAGAGAACCAGGGGTCTCTGGAAACACCATATATTTT
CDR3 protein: CASREPGVSGNTIYF

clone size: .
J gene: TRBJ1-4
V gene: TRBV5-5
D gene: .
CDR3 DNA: TGTGCCAGCAGCCCCCAGGGAAGGGATGAAAAACTGTTTTTT
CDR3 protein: CASSPQGRDEKLFF

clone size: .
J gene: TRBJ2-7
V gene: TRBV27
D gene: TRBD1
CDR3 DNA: TGTGCCAGCAGAAGAGGGACAGGTTATTACTCCTACGAGCAGTACTTC
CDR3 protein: CASRRGTGYYSYEQYF

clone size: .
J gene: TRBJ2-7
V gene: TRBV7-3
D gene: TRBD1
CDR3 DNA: TGTGCCAGCAGTCAACAGGGGAACTCCTACGAGCAGTACTTC
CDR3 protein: CASSQQGNSYEQYF

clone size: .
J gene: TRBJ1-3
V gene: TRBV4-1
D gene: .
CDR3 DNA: TGCGCCAGCAGCCAAGAATGGGGGCCTGGAAACACCATATATTTT
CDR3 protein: CASSQEWGPGNTIYF

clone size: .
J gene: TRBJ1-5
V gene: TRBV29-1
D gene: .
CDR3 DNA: TGCAGCGTTCGTTGGACAGAGGATCAGCCCCAGCATTTT
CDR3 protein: CSVRWTEDQPQHF

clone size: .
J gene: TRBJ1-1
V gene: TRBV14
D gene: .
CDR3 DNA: TGTGCCAGCAGACCTCCCCGATGGAACACTGAAGCTTTCTTT
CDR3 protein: CASRPPRWNTEAFF

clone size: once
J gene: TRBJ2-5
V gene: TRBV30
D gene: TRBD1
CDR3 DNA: TGTGCCTGGAGTGGGGGACAGCGAGAGACCCAGTACTTC
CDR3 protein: CAWSGGQRETQYF

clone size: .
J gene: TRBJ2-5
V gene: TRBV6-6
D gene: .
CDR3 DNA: TGTGCCAGCAGTTACCTTAAAGAGACCCAGTACTTC
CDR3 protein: CASSYLKETQYF

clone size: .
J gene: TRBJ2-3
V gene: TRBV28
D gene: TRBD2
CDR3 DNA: TGTGCCAGCATTACGGGGAGGGCAACAGATACGCAGTATTTT
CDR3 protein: CASITGRATDTQYF

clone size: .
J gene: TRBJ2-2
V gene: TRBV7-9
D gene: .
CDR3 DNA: TGTGCCAGCAGCTTAGTGTCCGCCGGGGAGCTGTTTTTT
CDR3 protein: CASSLVSAGELFF

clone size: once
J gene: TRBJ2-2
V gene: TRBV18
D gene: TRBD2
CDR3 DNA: TGTGCCAGCTCACCCCTAGCGGGCCCCGGGGAGCTGTTTTTT
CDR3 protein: CASSPLAGPGELFF

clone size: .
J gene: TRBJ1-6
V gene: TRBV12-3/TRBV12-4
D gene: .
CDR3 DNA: TGTGCCAGCAATACAGGACAAAATTCACCCCTCCACTTT
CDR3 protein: CASNTGQNSPLHF

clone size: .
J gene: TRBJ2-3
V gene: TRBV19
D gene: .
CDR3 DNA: TGTGCCAGTAGTATCTTCCACGACACAGATACGCAGTATTTT
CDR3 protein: CASSIFHDTDTQYF

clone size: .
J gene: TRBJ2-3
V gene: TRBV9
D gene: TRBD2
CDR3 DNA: TGTGCCAGCAGCGCACAGCGGGGATACACAGATACGCAGTATTTT
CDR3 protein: CASSAQRGYTDTQYF

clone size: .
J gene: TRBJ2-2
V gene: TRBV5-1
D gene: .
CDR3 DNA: TGCGCCAGCAGCCCCTACGCGGCGAACACCGGGGAGCTGTTTTTT
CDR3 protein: CASSPYAANTGELFF